This T cell receptor (beta chain) comes out of a study of PD-L1 blockade in urothelial cancer. Across the study: T cells numbered a median of approximately 130,000 in the blood samples.

Germline CDR1 and CDR2: PRHDT and FYEKMQ (reference sequence). Trimming left V 5 bases short and J 6 bases short, with 17 bases between. The CDR3 is 14 amino acids. Assay: immunoSEQ multiplex PCR; the TCRdb copy retains only in-frame clones and omits some. Altogether tens of thousands of clones are present, roughly 84% being singletons, with the ten largest covering roughly 1.9%. Specified time point: pretreatment peripheral blood. The V and J genes are TRBV13 and TRBJ2-7; TRBD1 might be the D (6 bases). Sequenced material: PBMCs, taken around atezolizumab (anti-PD-L1) treatment. This receptor was identified in a man in his sixties with urothelial cancer. In DNA, the CDR3 is TGTGCCAGCAGCATCCAATCGACAGGAGGCGAGCAGTACTTC. It is translated as CASSIQSTGGEQYF.